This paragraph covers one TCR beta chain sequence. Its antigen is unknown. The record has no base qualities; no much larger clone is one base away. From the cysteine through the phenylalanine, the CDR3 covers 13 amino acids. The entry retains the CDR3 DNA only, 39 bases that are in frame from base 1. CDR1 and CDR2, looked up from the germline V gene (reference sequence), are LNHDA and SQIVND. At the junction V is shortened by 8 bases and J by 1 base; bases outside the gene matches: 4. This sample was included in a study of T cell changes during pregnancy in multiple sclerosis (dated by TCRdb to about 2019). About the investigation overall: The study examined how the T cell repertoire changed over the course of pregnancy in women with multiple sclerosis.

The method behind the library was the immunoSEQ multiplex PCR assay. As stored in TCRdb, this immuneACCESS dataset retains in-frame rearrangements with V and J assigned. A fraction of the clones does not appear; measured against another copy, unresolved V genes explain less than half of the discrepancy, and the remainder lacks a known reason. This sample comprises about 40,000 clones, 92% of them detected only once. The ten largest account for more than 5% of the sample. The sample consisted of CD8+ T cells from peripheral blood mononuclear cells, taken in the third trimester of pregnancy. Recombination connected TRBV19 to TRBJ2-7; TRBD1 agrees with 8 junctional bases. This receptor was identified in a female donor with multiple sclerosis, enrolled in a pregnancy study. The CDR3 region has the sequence CASADRESYEQYF. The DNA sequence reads TGTGCCAGTGCGGACAGGGAATCCTACGAGCAGTACTTC.